Listed below are T cell receptor beta chains from one sample, sequenced in a study of control samples from healthy donors and cancer patients. TCRdb's table, derived via immunoSEQ multiplex PCR, lists solely in-frame clones and lacks some. The data show 78,000 or so clones, less than 90% seen once. The sequenced material came from blood. The receptors stem from a woman between 50 and 59 years old in good health. Each CDR3 is given with its conserved first and last residue. The order of the fields is CDR3 DNA, CDR3 protein, D gene, V gene, clone size, J gene. The D gene is left open where the match is weak. The size field is filled for only some rows; it gives once, few, many or a size class.

cdr3_nt: TGTGCCAGCAGCTCCGGCCGCGCCATAAGGGTACAAGAGACCCAGTACTTC; cdr3_aa: CASSSGRAIRVQETQYF; d_call: -; v_call: TRBV7-8; clone_size: -; j_call: TRBJ2-5
cdr3_nt: TGCGCCAGCAGCCCCGGGACTAGCGGTTTTGAGCAGTTCTTC; cdr3_aa: CASSPGTSGFEQFF; d_call: TRBD2; v_call: TRBV5-1; clone_size: -; j_call: TRBJ2-1
cdr3_nt: TGTGCCAGCAGCCTCCGGACAGGGGGCGCTAAGAACACTGAAGCTTTCTTT; cdr3_aa: CASSLRTGGAKNTEAFF; d_call: TRBD1; v_call: TRBV5-4; clone_size: -; j_call: TRBJ1-1
cdr3_nt: TGTGCCAGCAGGCGGACTAGCGGCCTCTCCTACGAGCAGTACTTC; cdr3_aa: CASRRTSGLSYEQYF; d_call: TRBD2; v_call: TRBV11-2; clone_size: -; j_call: TRBJ2-7
cdr3_nt: TGTGCCAGCAGCCAGGGTGGACTGTGGCCCTACAATGAGCAGTTCTTC; cdr3_aa: CASSQGGLWPYNEQFF; d_call: -; v_call: TRBV3-1/TRBV3-2; clone_size: -; j_call: TRBJ2-1
cdr3_nt: TGTGCCAGCAGTTACGGAGATAGCGCGGGATACAATGAGCAGTTCTTC; cdr3_aa: CASSYGDSAGYNEQFF; d_call: -; v_call: TRBV6-5; clone_size: -; j_call: TRBJ2-1
cdr3_nt: TGTGCCAGCAGTGAAATCCCAGGGGGGCCCGGGGAGCTGTTTTTT; cdr3_aa: CASSEIPGGPGELFF; d_call: -; v_call: TRBV25-1; clone_size: -; j_call: TRBJ2-2
cdr3_nt: TGCAGCGTTGTCGACGGAAGAGGCACTGAAGCTTTCTTT; cdr3_aa: CSVVDGRGTEAFF; d_call: -; v_call: TRBV29-1; clone_size: -; j_call: TRBJ1-1
cdr3_nt: TGTGCCAGCAGCCTCCGTAGCGGGAGGGATCCTAAACATTACGAGCAGTACTTC; cdr3_aa: CASSLRSGRDPKHYEQYF; d_call: TRBD2; v_call: TRBV4-2; clone_size: -; j_call: TRBJ2-7
cdr3_nt: TGTGCCAGCAGGTCGAGAACATCACAGGGCCGAGCTTTCTTT; cdr3_aa: CASRSRTSQGRAFF; d_call: -; v_call: TRBV2; clone_size: few; j_call: TRBJ1-1
cdr3_nt: TGTGCCAGCAGCTTCGACAGGGTATACACTGAAGCTTTCTTT; cdr3_aa: CASSFDRVYTEAFF; d_call: TRBD1; v_call: TRBV7-9; clone_size: few; j_call: TRBJ1-1
cdr3_nt: TGTGCCAGCAGTCCTCGTACAGGGAAGGCCCCTGGGAGCTACGAGCAGTACTTC; cdr3_aa: CASSPRTGKAPGSYEQYF; d_call: -; v_call: TRBV28; clone_size: -; j_call: TRBJ2-7
cdr3_nt: TGTGCCAGCAGCAGGGGGTCCGGGGAGCTGTTTTTT; cdr3_aa: CASSRGSGELFF; d_call: TRBD1; v_call: TRBV12-3/TRBV12-4; clone_size: -; j_call: TRBJ2-2
cdr3_nt: TGTGCCAGCACCCCCTTCCTAGCGGGCGCTTCAAGCGATACGCAGTATTTT; cdr3_aa: CASTPFLAGASSDTQYF; d_call: TRBD2; v_call: TRBV9; clone_size: -; j_call: TRBJ2-3
cdr3_nt: TGTGCCAGCAGCTTAGGTAGCGGGCTAGATACGCAGTATTTT; cdr3_aa: CASSLGSGLDTQYF; d_call: TRBD2; v_call: TRBV7-9; clone_size: -; j_call: TRBJ2-3
cdr3_nt: TGTGCTAGCAGCTTAGATCTTTCGCAGCAAGAGACCCAGTACTTC; cdr3_aa: CASSLDLSQQETQYF; d_call: -; v_call: TRBV7-7; clone_size: -; j_call: TRBJ2-5